This T cell receptor (beta chain) is from a study of blood T cell repertoires in COVID-19. Study as a whole: Whether acute or convalescent, the COVID-19 samples came from the United States, Italy and Spain. Nucleic acid was either cDNA or gDNA, and it came from T cells, B-cell-depleted T cells, or PBMCs.

Per the study methods: The authors estimated nucleated cell counts from reference gene primer amplification. Repertoires were generated with immunoSEQ multiplex PCR, while TCRdb's copy carries only in-frame clones and drops some. The V and J calls and the clone size are those of that table, but D and trimming were determined from the DNA. The profile shows about 170,000 clones, around 84% of them singletons. V was clipped by 1 base and J by 7 bases, with 16 bases between them. The CDR3 length is 15 residues. Germline assignment: CDR1 SNHLY and CDR2 FYNNEI. The sequence derives from a man aged 50 to 60 with active or convalescent COVID-19. The sample consisted of peripheral blood. The chain couples TRBV2 to TRBJ2-5, with D perhaps matching TRBD2 (7 bases). The CDR3 protein is CASSEGGGRERTQYF. In DNA form, the CDR3 reads TGTGCCAGCAGTGAAGGCGGGGGCCGGGAGAGGACCCAGTACTTC.